What follows are 25 T cell receptor beta chains derived from one specimen sequenced in a study of blood T cell repertoires in COVID-19. TCRdb keeps only in-frame clones here, not all; method: immunoSEQ multiplex PCR. This table has 350,000 to 450,000 clones, less than 85% appearing once. The sequencing input was peripheral blood. All receptors derive from a woman aged 18-29 years with acute or convalescent COVID-19.

The rearrangement links TRBV12-5 to TRBJ2-7; 7 bases are a match to TRBD1. V was clipped by 4 bases and J by 3 bases; unmatched bases: 9. CDR1 is LGHNT and CDR2 is FRNRAP in the germline V gene. The CDR3 extends over 15 amino acids. The CDR3 here is CASGSPGGSYYEQYF. As DNA, the CDR3 is TGTGCTAGTGGTTCCCCAGGGGGATCTTACTACGAGCAGTACTTC.

Note on this clone: This sample also contains other DNA sequences that code for the same CDR3. This rearrangement joins TRBV18 to TRBJ2-7, with 8 positions matching TRBD1. Germline lookup yields CDR1 KGHSH and CDR2 LQKENI. This CDR3 spans 14 amino acids. The trim removed 3 bases at V and 4 bases at J, leaving 5 bases unmatched. Here the CDR3 DNA reads TGTGCCAGCTCACCCGGGACAGGTGGGTACGAGCAGTACTTC. This sequence encodes CASSPGTGGYEQYF. Using reference TRBV18 and TRBJ2-7 for the parts outside the CDR3, the full variable domain is NAGVMQNPRHLVRRRGQEARLRCSPMKGHSHVYWYRQLPEEGLKFMVYLQKENIIDESGMPKERFSAEFPKEGPSILRIQQVVRGDSAAYFCASSPGTGGYEQYFGPGTRLTVT.

This chain connects TRBV20-1 to TRBJ2-1; D is unclear. CDR3 length: 11 amino acids. Germline lookup yields CDR1 DFQATT and CDR2 SNEGSKA (reference sequence). The V end was cut by 5 bases, the J end by 6 bases, with 8 bases between. The CDR3 region is CSAHSFNEQFF. CDR3 bases: TGCAGTGCTCACTCTTTCAATGAGCAGTTCTTC.

This clone was recorded once. V and J are TRBV3-1 (or the pseudogene TRBV3-2) and TRBJ1-3; the D gene is possibly TRBD1 (5 bases). The V end was cut by 3 bases, the J end by 0 bases, with 24 bases between. Germline assignment: CDR1 LGHDT and CDR2 YNNKEL (reference sequence). This CDR3 is built from 20 residues. CDR3: CASSHLPGRAVRSSGNTIYF. The CDR3 DNA reads as TGTGCCAGCAGCCATCTTCCGGGCAGGGCCGTACGAAGCTCTGGAAACACCATATATTTT.

The chain couples TRBV5-5 to TRBJ2-2; the D gene is possibly TRBD2 (6 bases). The germline CDR1 and CDR2 sequences are SGHKS and YYEKEE (reference sequence). The V end was cut by 4 bases, the J end by 4 bases, with 11 bases between. This CDR3 is 14 amino acids long. The CDR3 DNA sequence: TGTGCCAGCAGCATGCCGACTAGCACCGGGGAGCTGTTTTTT. Translation: CASSMPTSTGELFF.

DNA for the CDR3: TGTGCCAGCAGCTTAATCCCTAGCGGCAATGAGCAGTTCTTC. Translating it yields CASSLIPSGNEQFF. The chain recombines TRBV7-2 with TRBJ2-1; 7 bases fit TRBD2. Trimming took 2 bases from V and 6 from J; bases not matched to a gene: 4. CDR1 and CDR2 (germline): SGHTA, FQGNSA. This CDR3 comprises 14 residues.

The chain links TRBV18 to TRBJ1-2; 7 bases match TRBD1. CDR1 is KGHSH and CDR2 is LQKENI in the germline V gene. This CDR3 is 12 amino acids long. J gave up 7 bases and V 7 bases, and 6 bases lay outside the gene matches. The CDR3 DNA is TGTGCCAGCTGGCAGGGGGACTCTGGCTACACCTTC. It translates to CASWQGDSGYTF.

The chain carries TRBV6-6 and TRBJ1-4, with D possibly matching TRBD1 (5 bases). V lost 0 bases to trimming and J lost 5 bases, with 10 bases between them. CDR1 and CDR2 from the germline V gene are MNHNY and SVGAGI (reference sequence). This CDR3 region has 15 residues. The CDR3 sequence is CASSYSPQGNEKLFF. The CDR3 coding sequence is TGTGCCAGCAGTTACTCCCCCCAGGGAAATGAAAAACTGTTTTTT.

The chain couples TRBV9 to TRBJ1-1; weak D call: TRBD1 (5 bases). V was pared by 0 bases and J by 0 bases, with 12 bases between. This CDR3 comprises 16 residues. The germline V gene has CDR1 SGDLS and CDR2 YYNGEE. CDR3 DNA sequence: TGTGCCAGCAGCGTAGGGGTAGCGGGACTGAACACTGAAGCTTTCTTT. Protein product: CASSVGVAGLNTEAFF.

The CDR3 region is CASSPDFGGETQYF. The CDR3, as DNA: TGTGCCAGCTCACCGGATTTTGGAGGAGAGACCCAGTACTTC. This chain links TRBV18 with TRBJ2-5; D might be TRBD2 (5 bases). Germline CDR1 and CDR2: KGHSH and LQKENI. V dropped 3 bases and J dropped 4 bases, with 12 bases sitting between them. This CDR3 spans 14 amino acids.

Details on this clone: This clone may be a read error of a much larger clone one base away. This rearrangement joins TRBV27 to TRBJ1-1, with 7 positions matching TRBD1. The trim removed 6 bases at V and 3 bases at J, leaving 4 bases unmatched. Germline V lookup: CDR1 MNHEY, CDR2 SMNVEV (reference sequence). This CDR3 is built from 13 residues. The CDR3 reads CASSFQGDTEAFF. In DNA, the CDR3 is TGTGCCAGCAGCTTTCAGGGGGACACTGAAGCTTTCTTT.

This chain links TRBV11-2 with TRBJ2-7; 10 bases are shared with TRBD1. This CDR3 spans 16 amino acids. The junction had 5 bases not matched to a gene; V was cut back by 1 base and J by 2 bases. Per the germline V gene, CDR1 is SGHAT and CDR2 is FQNNGV. The CDR3 nucleotides are TGTGCCAGCAGCTTAGTCGGCGGGACAGGGGCCTACGAGCAGTACTTC. Translating it yields CASSLVGGTGAYEQYF.

The rearrangement uses TRBV5-6 and TRBJ1-4; TRBD1 might be the D (6 bases). Trimming took 4 bases from V and 7 from J, leaving 14 bases between them. The CDR3 length is 14 residues. The V gene's germline CDR1 is SGHDT and CDR2 YYEEEE. CDR3 sequence: CASSITGKSEKLFF. CDR3 DNA sequence: TGTGCCAGCAGCATAACAGGGAAAAGTGAAAAACTGTTTTTT.

The chain combines TRBV9 with TRBJ2-5; 10 nucleotides agree with TRBD1. From germline, CDR1 is SGDLS and CDR2 YYNGEE. The CDR3 has 15 amino acids. V was pared by 3 bases and J by 5 bases, with 7 bases of the junction left unmatched. CDR3 nucleotide sequence: TGTGCCAGCAGCGCGTCCGGGACAGGGGACGAGACCCAGTACTTC. It is translated as CASSASGTGDETQYF.

V gene TRBV5-8 combines with J gene TRBJ1-2; no clear D gene. The CDR3 consists of 15 residues. Germline V gene sequence: CDR1 SGHTS, CDR2 YDEGEE. V was clipped by 1 base and J by 2 bases, with 12 bases between them. The CDR3 protein is CASSLFRLGNYGYTF. The CDR3 DNA reads as TGTGCCAGCAGCTTGTTCAGGCTCGGAAACTATGGCTACACCTTC.

The chain couples TRBV18 to TRBJ2-3; 9 nucleotides agree with TRBD2. The CDR3 is 20 residues long. V shed 3 bases and J 4 bases; nucleotides not matched to a gene: 20. Looked up from germline, CDR1 is KGHSH and CDR2 is LQKENI. DNA of the CDR3: TGTGCCAGCTCACCCCCCGGCGGGGGTTTAAGCGGGGGGCCCCCAGATACGCAGTATTTT. Protein: CASSPPGGGLSGGPPDTQYF.

V gene TRBV30 combines with J gene TRBJ1-2; D gene unclear. This CDR3 contains 10 residues. Trimming took 7 bases from V and 7 from J, leaving 10 bases between them. Germline V CDR1 and CDR2: GTSNPN, SVGIG (reference sequence). DNA of the CDR3: TGTGCCTCCCATCAAGCTGGCTACACCTTC. Translated, it gives CASHQAGYTF.

V is TRBV12-5 and J is TRBJ2-3; unclear D gene. Germline CDR1 and CDR2: LGHNT and FRNRAP. The V end was cut by 6 bases, the J end by 5 bases, with 9 bases between. The CDR3 loop spans 12 amino acids. The CDR3 loop is CASGSTGDTQYF. CDR3 sequence (DNA): TGTGCTAGTGGATCCACCGGAGATACGCAGTATTTT.

This clone came up once. V and J are TRBV10-1 and TRBJ1-1; weak D call: TRBD1 (6 bases). Germline V CDR1 and CDR2: WNHNN, SYGVQD (reference sequence). Trimming took 8 bases from V and 3 from J, leaving 31 bases between them. The CDR3 sequence is 19 residues long. CDR3: CASLGQRTGPSLIYTEAFF. The CDR3 DNA follows: TGCGCCAGCCTTGGACAGCGTACCGGACCATCGTTAATCTACACTGAAGCTTTCTTT.

The genes are TRBV7-8 and TRBJ1-4; 8 bases are a match to TRBD1. Germline CDR1 SGHVS, CDR2 FQNEAQ. CDR3 size: 13 residues. The V segment lost 7 bases and the J segment 5 bases; nucleotides outside the gene matches: 3. This CDR3 is CASMRTGNEKLFF. The CDR3 nucleotides are TGTGCCAGCATGAGGACAGGGAATGAAAAACTGTTTTTT.

CDR3: CASSLSGLSQPQHF. The CDR3 DNA reads as TGTGCCAGCAGTTTAAGCGGGTTATCTCAGCCCCAGCATTTT. The chain uses TRBV27 and TRBJ1-5; D call uncertain. The CDR3 contains 14 residues. Germline assignment: CDR1 MNHEY and CDR2 SMNVEV (reference sequence). Trimming took off 2 bases at V and 6 bases at J, with 11 bases between the two ends.

Points on this clone: One junction end does not reproduce the germline sequence, and a read error may be involved. The J gene is TRBJ2-2, the V gene TRBV10-1; TRBD2 might be the D (6 bases). Germline V CDR1 and CDR2: WNHNN, SYGVQD (reference sequence). There are 15 residues in the CDR3. CDR3 sequence reads: CARSDRGGPTGELFF. The CDR3 nucleotides read TGCGCCCGCAGCGACCGGGGAGGACCTACCGGGGAGCTGTTTTTT.

The CDR3 protein is CASYGGSRLAFF. The CDR3 nucleotides read TGCGCCAGCTACGGGGGGTCGCGATTAGCTTTCTTT. The gene calls are TRBV5-1 and TRBJ1-1; weak D call: TRBD1 (5 bases). V lost 7 bases, J lost 10 bases, and 17 bases lay in between. The germline CDR1 and CDR2 sequences are SGHRS and YFSETQ. CDR3 length: 12 amino acids.

The gene calls are TRBV5-5 and TRBJ1-5; 10 positions agree with TRBD1. Looked up from germline, CDR1 is SGHKS and CDR2 is YYEKEE (reference sequence). The CDR3 spans 18 residues. Unmatched junction bases numbered 15, after V lost 5 bases and J lost 4 bases. DNA for the CDR3: TGTGCCAGCAGTCTTCGGCTGAGGGAGGGACAGGGGAATCAGCCCCAGCATTTT. It codes for CASSLRLREGQGNQPQHF.

The chain is built from TRBV6-4 and TRBJ1-1; 10 nucleotides line up with TRBD1. Looked up from germline, CDR1 is MRHNA and CDR2 is SNTAGT. The CDR3 has 14 residues. With V trimmed by 6 bases and J by 8 bases, 9 bases remained unmatched. This CDR3 reads CASSPDRGLGEAFF. CDR3 DNA: TGTGCCAGCAGCCCCGACAGGGGGCTGGGGGAAGCTTTCTTT.